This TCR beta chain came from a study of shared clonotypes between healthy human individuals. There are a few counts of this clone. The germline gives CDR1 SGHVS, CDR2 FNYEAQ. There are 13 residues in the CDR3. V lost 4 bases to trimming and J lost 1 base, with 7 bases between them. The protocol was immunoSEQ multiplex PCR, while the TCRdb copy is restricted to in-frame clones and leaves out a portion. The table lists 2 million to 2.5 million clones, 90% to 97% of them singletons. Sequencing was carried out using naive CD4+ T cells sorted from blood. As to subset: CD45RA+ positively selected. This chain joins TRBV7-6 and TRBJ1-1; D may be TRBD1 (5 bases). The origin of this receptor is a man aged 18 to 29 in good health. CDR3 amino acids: CASSWGQNTEAFF. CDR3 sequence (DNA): TGTGCCAGCAGCTGGGGCCAGAACACTGAAGCTTTCTTT.